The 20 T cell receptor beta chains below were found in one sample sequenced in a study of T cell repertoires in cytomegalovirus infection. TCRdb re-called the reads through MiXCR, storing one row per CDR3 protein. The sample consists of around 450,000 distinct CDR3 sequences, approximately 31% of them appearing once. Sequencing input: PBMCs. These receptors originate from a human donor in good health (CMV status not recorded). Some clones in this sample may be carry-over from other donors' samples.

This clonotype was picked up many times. The DNA of the CDR3 is TGTGCCAGCAGCTTAATTGGGGACTCCTACAATGAGCAGTTCTTC. This codes for CASSLIGDSYNEQFF. This chain uses TRBV7-3 with TRBJ2-1; unclear D gene. Germline values: CDR1 SGHTA, CDR2 FQGTGA. V lost 1 base and J lost 0, with 7 bases in between. The CDR3 contains 15 residues.

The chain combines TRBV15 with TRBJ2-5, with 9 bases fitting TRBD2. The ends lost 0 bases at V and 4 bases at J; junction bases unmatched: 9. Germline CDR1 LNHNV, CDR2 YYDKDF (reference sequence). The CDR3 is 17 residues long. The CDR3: CATSRDGASGVGETQYF. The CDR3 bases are TGTGCCACCAGCAGAGATGGGGCTAGCGGGGTAGGAGAGACCCAGTACTTC.

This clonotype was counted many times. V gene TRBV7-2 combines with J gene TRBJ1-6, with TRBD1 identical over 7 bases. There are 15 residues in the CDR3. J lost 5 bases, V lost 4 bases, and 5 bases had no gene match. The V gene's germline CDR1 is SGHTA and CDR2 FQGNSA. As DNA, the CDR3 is TGTGCCAGCAGCTCCACAGGGGCCAATAATTCACCCCTCCACTTT. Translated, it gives CASSSTGANNSPLHF.

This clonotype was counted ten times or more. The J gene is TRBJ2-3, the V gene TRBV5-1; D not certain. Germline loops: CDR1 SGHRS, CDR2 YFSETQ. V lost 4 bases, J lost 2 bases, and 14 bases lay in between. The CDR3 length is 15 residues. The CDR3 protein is CASSLPESNTDTQYF. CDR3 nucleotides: TGCGCCAGCAGCCTCCCAGAGAGTAACACAGATACGCAGTATTTT.

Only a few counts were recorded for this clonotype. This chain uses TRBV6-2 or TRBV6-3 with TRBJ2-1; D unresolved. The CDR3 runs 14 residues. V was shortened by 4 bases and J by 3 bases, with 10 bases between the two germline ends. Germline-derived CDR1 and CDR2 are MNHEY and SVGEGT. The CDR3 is CASSFAANYNEQFF. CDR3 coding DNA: TGTGCCAGCAGTTTCGCAGCGAACTACAATGAGCAGTTCTTC.

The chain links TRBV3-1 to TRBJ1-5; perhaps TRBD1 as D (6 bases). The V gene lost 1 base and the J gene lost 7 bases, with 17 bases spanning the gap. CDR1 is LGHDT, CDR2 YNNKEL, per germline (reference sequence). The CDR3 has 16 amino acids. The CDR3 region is CASSQGTGWNGQPQHF. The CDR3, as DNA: TGTGCCAGCAGCCAAGGAACAGGGTGGAACGGGCAGCCCCAGCATTTT.

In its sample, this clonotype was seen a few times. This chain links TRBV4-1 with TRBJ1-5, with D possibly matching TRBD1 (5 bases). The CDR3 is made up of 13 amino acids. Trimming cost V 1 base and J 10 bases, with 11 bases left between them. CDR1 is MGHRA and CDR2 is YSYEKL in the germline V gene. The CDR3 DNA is TGCGCCAGCAGCCAAGTGGGGGAACGACCCCAGCATTTT. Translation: CASSQVGERPQHF.

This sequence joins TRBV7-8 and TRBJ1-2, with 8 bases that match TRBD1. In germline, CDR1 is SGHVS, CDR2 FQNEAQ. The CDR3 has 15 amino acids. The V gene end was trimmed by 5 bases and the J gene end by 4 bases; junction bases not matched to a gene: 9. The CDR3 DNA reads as TGTGCCAGCAGCCCGGACGGACAGGGCGCCTATGGCTACACCTTC. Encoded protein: CASSPDGQGAYGYTF. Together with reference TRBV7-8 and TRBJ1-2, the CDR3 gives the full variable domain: GAGVSQSPRYKVAKRGQDVALRCDPISGHVSLFWYQQALGQGPEFLTYFQNEAQLDKSGLPSDRFFAERPEGSVSTLKIQRTQQEDSAVYLCASSPDGQGAYGYTFGSGTRLTVV.

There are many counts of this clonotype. In nucleotides, the CDR3 is TGTGCCAGCAGTTACACAGGGAAACAGCCCCAGCATTTT. As protein: CASSYTGKQPQHF. The chain links TRBV6-5 to TRBJ1-5, with D possibly matching TRBD1 (6 bases). CDR3 length: 13 residues. Germline loops: CDR1 MNHEY, CDR2 SVGAGI. V lost 2 bases and J 7 bases, leaving 9 bases between the germline ends.

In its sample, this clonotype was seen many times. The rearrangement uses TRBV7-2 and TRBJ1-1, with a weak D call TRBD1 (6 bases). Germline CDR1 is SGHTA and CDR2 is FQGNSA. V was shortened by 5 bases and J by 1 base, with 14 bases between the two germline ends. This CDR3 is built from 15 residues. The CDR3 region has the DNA TGTGCCAGCAGCCCCCACAGGGTGGCGAACACTGAAGCTTTCTTT. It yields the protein CASSPHRVANTEAFF.

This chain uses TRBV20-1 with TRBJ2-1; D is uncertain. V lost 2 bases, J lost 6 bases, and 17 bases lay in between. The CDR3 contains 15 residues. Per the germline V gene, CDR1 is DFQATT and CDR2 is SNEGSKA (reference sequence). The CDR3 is CSARWAVGPANEQFF. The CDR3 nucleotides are TGCAGTGCTAGATGGGCGGTTGGGCCTGCCAATGAGCAGTTCTTC.

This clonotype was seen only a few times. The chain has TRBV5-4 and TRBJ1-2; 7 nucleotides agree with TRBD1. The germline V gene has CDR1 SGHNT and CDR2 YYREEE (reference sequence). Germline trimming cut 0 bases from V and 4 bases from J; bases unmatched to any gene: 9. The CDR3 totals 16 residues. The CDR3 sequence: CASSLATGTVIYGYTF. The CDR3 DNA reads TGTGCCAGCAGCTTGGCCACCGGGACAGTTATCTATGGCTACACCTTC.

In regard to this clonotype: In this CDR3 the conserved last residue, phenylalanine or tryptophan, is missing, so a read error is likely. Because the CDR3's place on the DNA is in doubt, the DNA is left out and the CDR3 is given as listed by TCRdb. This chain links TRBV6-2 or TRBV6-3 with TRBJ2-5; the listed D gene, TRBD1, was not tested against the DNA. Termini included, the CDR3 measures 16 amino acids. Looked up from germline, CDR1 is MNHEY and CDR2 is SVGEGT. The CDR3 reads CASTGTGTGWGKTQDI.

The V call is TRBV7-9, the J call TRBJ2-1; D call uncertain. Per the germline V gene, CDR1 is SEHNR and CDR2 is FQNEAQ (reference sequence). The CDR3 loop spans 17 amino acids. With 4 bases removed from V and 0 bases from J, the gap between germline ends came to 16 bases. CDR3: CASSSPPTRSSYNEQFF. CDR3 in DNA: TGTGCCAGCAGCTCTCCGCCGACAAGGAGCTCCTACAATGAGCAGTTCTTC. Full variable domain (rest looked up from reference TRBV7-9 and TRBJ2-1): DTGVSQNPRHKITKRGQNVTFRCDPISEHNRLYWYRQTLGQGPEFLTYFQNEAQLEKSRLLSDRFSAERPKGSFSTLEIQRTEQGDSAMYLCASSSPPTRSSYNEQFFGPGTRLTVL.

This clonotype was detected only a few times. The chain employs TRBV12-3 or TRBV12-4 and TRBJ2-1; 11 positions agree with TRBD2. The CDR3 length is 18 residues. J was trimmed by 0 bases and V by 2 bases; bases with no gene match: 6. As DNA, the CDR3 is TGTGCCAGCAGTTTAATGACTAGCGGGGTAAGCTCCTACAATGAGCAGTTCTTC. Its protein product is CASSLMTSGVSSYNEQFF.

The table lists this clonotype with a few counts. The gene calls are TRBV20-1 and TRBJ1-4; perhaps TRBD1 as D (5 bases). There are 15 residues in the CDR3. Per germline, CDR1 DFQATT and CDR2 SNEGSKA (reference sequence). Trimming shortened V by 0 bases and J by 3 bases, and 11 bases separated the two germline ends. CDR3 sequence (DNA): TGCAGTGCTAGAGATATAGGGGAAGCTAATGAAAAACTGTTTTTT. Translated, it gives CSARDIGEANEKLFF.

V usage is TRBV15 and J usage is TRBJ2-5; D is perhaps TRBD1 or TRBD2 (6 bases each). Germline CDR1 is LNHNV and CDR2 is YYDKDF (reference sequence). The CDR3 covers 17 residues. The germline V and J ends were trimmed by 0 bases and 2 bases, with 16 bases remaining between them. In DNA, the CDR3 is TGTGCCACCAGCAGAGATGGGTCGGGGGCGCCTCAAGAGACCCAGTACTTC. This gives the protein CATSRDGSGAPQETQYF. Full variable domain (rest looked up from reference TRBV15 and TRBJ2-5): DAMVIQNPRYQVTQFGKPVTLSCSQTLNHNVMYWYQQKSSQAPKLLFHYYDKDFNNEADTPDNFQSRRPNTSFCFLDIRSPGLGDTAMYLCATSRDGSGAPQETQYFGPGTRLLVL.

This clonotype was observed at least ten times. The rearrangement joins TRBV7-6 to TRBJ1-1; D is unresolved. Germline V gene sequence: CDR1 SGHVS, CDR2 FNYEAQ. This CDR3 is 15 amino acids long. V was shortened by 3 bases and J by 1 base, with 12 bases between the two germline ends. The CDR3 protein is CASSFIPASNTEAFF. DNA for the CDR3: TGTGCCAGCAGCTTTATCCCTGCTTCGAACACTGAAGCTTTCTTT.

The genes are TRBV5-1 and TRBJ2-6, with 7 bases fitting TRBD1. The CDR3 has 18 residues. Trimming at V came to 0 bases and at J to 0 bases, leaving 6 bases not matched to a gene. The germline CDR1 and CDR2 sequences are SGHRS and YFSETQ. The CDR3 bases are TGCGCCAGCAGCTTGGCCCGGGCAGGGGGCTCTGGGGCCAACGTCCTGACTTTC. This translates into CASSLARAGGSGANVLTF.

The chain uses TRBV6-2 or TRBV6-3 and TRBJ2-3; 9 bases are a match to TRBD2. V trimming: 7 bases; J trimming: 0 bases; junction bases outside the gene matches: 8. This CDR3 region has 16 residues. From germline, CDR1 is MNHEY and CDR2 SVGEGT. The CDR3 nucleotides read TGTGCCAGCACCTCGGGACTAGCCTTAAGCACAGATACGCAGTATTTT. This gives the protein CASTSGLALSTDTQYF.